A selection of T cell receptor beta chains follows, all from one sample in a study of Ad26.COV2.S vaccination and SARS-CoV-2 variants. This table comes from immunoSEQ multiplex PCR, and its TCRdb copy is limited to in-frame clones, with some not included. The sample lists roughly 500,000 clones; 70% to 90% were seen once. Sequences were derived from peripheral blood, sampled in a trial of Ad26.COV2.S vaccine versus placebo. The receptors here all came from a person aged 18 to 59 who received the Ad26.COV2.S COVID-19 vaccine or a placebo. Both conserved end residues are part of each CDR3. A D gene is named only where the DNA matches it firmly.

TRBJ2-3 | TRBV29-1 | TRBD2 | CSASGGRGSGRAGTDTQYF
TRBJ1-4 | TRBV5-1 | TRBD1 | CASSPTGVEKLFF
TRBJ1-6 | TRBV28 | TRBD1 | CASRLPRDRSMAPLHF
TRBJ1-2 | TRBV27 | . | CASSPRLSSVYGYTF
TRBJ1-1 | TRBV9 | . | CASSVGMDTEAFF
TRBJ1-1 | TRBV24-1 | . | CATSDSTGSAEAFF
TRBJ2-5 | TRBV18 | . | CASALRETQYF
TRBJ1-2 | TRBV28 | . | CASAGSYGYTF
TRBJ2-1 | TRBV7-8 | TRBD2 | CASSFPTRGLAGTGTYNEQFF
TRBJ1-4 | TRBV2 | . | CASRQQTATNEKLFF
TRBJ1-3 | TRBV7-8 | . | CASGQLSGNTIYF
TRBJ2-2 | TRBV4-2 | . | CASSKEGNTGELFF
TRBJ2-7 | TRBV5-1 | . | CASSLNELYEQYF
TRBJ1-3 | TRBV15 | . | CATSRDRGAGNTIYF
TRBJ2-5 | TRBV28 | . | CASSLQGWETQYF
TRBJ2-3 | TRBV10-3 | TRBD1 | CAISESTRQGAHLF
TRBJ2-7 | TRBV6-5 | . | CASSQPSSYEQYF
TRBJ2-7 | TRBV4-3 | . | CASSQGLAPYEQYF
TRBJ1-2 | TRBV28 | . | CASKGPPPNYGYTF
TRBJ2-3 | TRBV6-5 | . | CASSYSIVGNTQYF
TRBJ1-1 | TRBV7-9 | . | CASSVSRANTEAFF
TRBJ2-1 | TRBV13 | TRBD2 | CASSLVLAGAYNEQFF
TRBJ1-1 | TRBV29-1 | . | CSAMPEAFF
TRBJ2-5 | TRBV24-1 | TRBD1 | CATSDPDRGRQETQYF
TRBJ2-3 | TRBV14 | TRBD2 | CASSQDRLAGGPLDTQYF
TRBJ2-2 | TRBV3-1/TRBV3-2 | . | CASSQIGFLGGELFF
TRBJ1-1 | TRBV2 | . | CARRENQNTEAFF
TRBJ1-2 | TRBV29-1 | TRBD1 | CSVSRDRAYGYTF
TRBJ2-5 | TRBV5-4 | . | CASSFGSARETQYF
TRBJ2-5 | TRBV28 | TRBD1 | CASSLDRTGGQETQYF
TRBJ2-7 | TRBV4-2 | . | CASSPRDAYEQYF
TRBJ1-1 | TRBV27 | . | CASSTSQGRDYTEAFF
TRBJ2-3 | TRBV4-3 | TRBD1 | CASSQESGGVSTDTQYF
TRBJ1-3 | TRBV10-3 | . | CAIRGGRSSGNTIYF
TRBJ1-5 | TRBV11-2 | . | CASSLDSGRGQPQHF
TRBJ2-2 | TRBV11-2 | . | CASSSASTGELFF
TRBJ2-7 | TRBV7-9 | TRBD2 | CASTSGASGVYEQYF
TRBJ2-7 | TRBV5-1 | TRBD2 | CASSLRTSGSSPYEQYF
TRBJ1-1 | TRBV7-2 | . | CASSSIPLNTEAFF
TRBJ2-2 | TRBV3-1/TRBV3-2 | . | CASSQYTGTTGELFF
TRBJ1-2 | TRBV27 | . | CASSGLGGGYTF
TRBJ2-1 | TRBV7-9 | . | CASSFPVLEQFF
TRBJ1-2 | TRBV27 | . | CASSLSAGGYGYTF
TRBJ2-3 | TRBV9 | . | CASSAGTHPPYF
TRBJ1-1 | TRBV7-8 | . | CASSPQGLDTEAFF
TRBJ2-1 | TRBV2 | . | CASSVQGIYNEQFF
TRBJ1-4 | TRBV2 | . | CASTWGAFNEKLFF
TRBJ2-7 | TRBV2 | TRBD2 | CASTGRGLDEQYF
TRBJ1-2 | TRBV7-9 | . | CASHKDGLGGYTF
TRBJ2-1 | TRBV18 | . | CASSRSWVDNEQFF
TRBJ2-1 | TRBV9 | TRBD2 | CASSVEGGLAAAYNEQFF
TRBJ2-7 | TRBV10-3 | . | CAISFSGYEQYF
TRBJ2-7 | TRBV30 | . | CAYVEGWGIYEQYF
TRBJ2-1 | TRBV11-3 | . | CASSLDLQGDEQFF
TRBJ1-5 | TRBV28 | . | CASSFDQPQHF
TRBJ2-2 | TRBV5-4 | TRBD1 | CASSPDPGTANTGELFF